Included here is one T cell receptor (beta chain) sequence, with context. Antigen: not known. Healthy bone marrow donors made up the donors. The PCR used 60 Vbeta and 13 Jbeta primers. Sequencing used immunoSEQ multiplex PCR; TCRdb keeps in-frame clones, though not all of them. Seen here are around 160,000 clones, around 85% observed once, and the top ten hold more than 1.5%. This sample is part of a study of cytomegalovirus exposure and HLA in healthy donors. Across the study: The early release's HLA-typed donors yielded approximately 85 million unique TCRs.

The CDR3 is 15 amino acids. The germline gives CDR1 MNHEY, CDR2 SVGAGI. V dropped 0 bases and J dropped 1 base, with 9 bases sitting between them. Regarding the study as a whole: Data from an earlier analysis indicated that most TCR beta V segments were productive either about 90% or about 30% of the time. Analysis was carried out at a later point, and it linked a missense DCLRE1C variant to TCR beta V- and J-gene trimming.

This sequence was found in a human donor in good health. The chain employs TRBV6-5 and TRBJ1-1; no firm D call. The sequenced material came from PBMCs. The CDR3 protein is CASSYSPPSNTEAFF. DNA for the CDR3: TGTGCCAGCAGTTACTCTCCTCCGTCGAACACTGAAGCTTTCTTT.